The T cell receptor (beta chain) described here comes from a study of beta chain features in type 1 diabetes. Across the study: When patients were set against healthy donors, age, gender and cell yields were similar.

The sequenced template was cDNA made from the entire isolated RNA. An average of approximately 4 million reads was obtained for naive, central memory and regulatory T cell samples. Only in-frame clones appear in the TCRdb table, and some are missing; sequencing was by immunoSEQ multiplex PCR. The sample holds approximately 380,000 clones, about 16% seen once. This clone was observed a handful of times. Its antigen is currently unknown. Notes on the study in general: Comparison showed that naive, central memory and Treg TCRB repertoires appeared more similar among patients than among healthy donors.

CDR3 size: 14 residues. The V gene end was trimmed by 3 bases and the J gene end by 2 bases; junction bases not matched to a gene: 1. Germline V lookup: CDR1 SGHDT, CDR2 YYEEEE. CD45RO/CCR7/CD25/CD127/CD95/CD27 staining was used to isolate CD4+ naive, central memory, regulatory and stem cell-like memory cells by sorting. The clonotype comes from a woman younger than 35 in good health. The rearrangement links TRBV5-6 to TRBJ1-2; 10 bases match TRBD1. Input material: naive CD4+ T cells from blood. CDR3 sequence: CASSSTGGNYGYTF. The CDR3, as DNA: TGTGCCAGCAGCTCGACAGGGGGCAACTATGGCTACACCTTC.